The clone carrying this T cell receptor (beta chain) was counted a few times. Its cognate antigen is unknown. Authors of the study amplified TCR beta CDR3 regions from RNA transcripts. The HTBI primer set was used in a first-round RT-PCR of the TCR CDR3. Each CDR3 protein gets one entry after TCRdb re-called the multiplex PCR reads with MiXCR. The top ten hold approximately 7.5% of the sample, which has hundreds of thousands of distinct CDR3 sequences, approximately 15% seen once. The data derive from a study of T cells in Graves' hyperthyroidism and ophthalmopathy. Whole-study context: Specimen type is peripheral blood, collected at initial diagnosis prior to any treatment.

The study's findings and limits: Blood also contained most expanded thyroid clonotypes above 0.001. Separating ophthalmopathy from stable hyperthyroidism was achieved by a 13 V-J model.

The diagnoses drew upon clinical symptoms, serum thyroxine and TRAb, thyroid ultrasound and orbital computed tomography. This CDR3 comprises 14 residues. CDR1 is LNHNV, CDR2 YYDKDF, per germline (reference sequence). Germline trimming cut 4 bases from V and 1 base from J; bases unmatched to any gene: 2. This TCR was recovered from a young woman with Graves' hyperthyroidism. The chain carries TRBV15 and TRBJ2-7; 9 nucleotides match TRBD1. The sample consisted of blood. The CDR3 reads CATSIGQGSYEQYF. For the CDR3, the DNA is TGTGCCACCAGCATAGGACAGGGGTCCTACGAGCAGTACTTC. Full variable domain (outside the CDR3, taken from reference TRBV15 and TRBJ2-7): DAMVIQNPRYQVTQFGKPVTLSCSQTLNHNVMYWYQQKSSQAPKLLFHYYDKDFNNEADTPDNFQSRRPNTSFCFLDIRSPGLGDTAMYLCATSIGQGSYEQYFGPGTRLTVT.